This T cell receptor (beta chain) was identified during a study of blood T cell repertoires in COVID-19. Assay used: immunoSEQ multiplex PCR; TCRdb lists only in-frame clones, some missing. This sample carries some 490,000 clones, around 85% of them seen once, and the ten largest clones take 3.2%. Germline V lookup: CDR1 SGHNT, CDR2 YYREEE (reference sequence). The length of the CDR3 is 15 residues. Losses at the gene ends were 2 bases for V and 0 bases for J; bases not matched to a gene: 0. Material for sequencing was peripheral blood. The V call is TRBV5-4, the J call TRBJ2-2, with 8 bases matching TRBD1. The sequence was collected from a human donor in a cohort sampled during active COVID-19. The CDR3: CASSLQGANTGELFF. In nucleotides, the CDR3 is TGTGCCAGCAGCTTACAGGGGGCGAACACCGGGGAGCTGTTTTTT.